Here is one TCR beta chain with its context. Its antigen is not known. Libraries were prepared by immunoSEQ multiplex PCR; TCRdb keeps only in-frame clonotypes and omits some of them. Found here are fewer than 130,000 clones, 80% to 95% of them singletons; the top ten hold more than 2%. The sample is drawn from a study of T cell responses to AZD1222 COVID-19 vaccine. Study-wide findings and caveats: Reportedly, nearly half the spike-specific TCRs target unmutated variant regions. At 160-218 and 743-854, vaccine-associated CD4 TCRs were dominant, and they spanned spike.

This receptor was identified in an adult who received the AZD1222 COVID-19 vaccine. Sequences were derived from peripheral blood, sampled 28 days after the second AZD1222 dose.

Written as DNA, the CDR3 is TGTGCCAGCAGCCCGACCTCGACAGGGCGCACAGATACGCAGTATTTT. This gives the protein CASSPTSTGRTDTQYF. The chain combines TRBV3-1 (or the pseudogene TRBV3-2) with TRBJ2-3; 7 bases map to TRBD1. V was pared by 4 bases and J by 1 base, with 8 bases of the junction left unmatched. The CDR3 runs to 16 residues. Germline CDR1 and CDR2: LGHDT and YNNKEL (reference sequence).